Listed here are 25 T cell receptor beta chains from one sample, sequenced in a study of beta chain features in type 1 diabetes. Findings of the study overall: Shorter TCRB CDR3s, moderately but significantly so, were found in Type 1 diabetes patients in all four CD4+ subsets.

Reverse transcription of all isolated RNA meant that expressed TCRB transcripts were sequenced. Method: immunoSEQ multiplex PCR; TCRdb's copy keeps in-frame clones and lacks some. This table holds 250,000 to 300,000 clones, about 13% found once. No antigen is known for these receptors. Specimen: naive CD4+ T cells from blood. Every receptor here comes from a man aged 25-45 years with type 1 diabetes.

Only a few counts were recorded for this clone. DNA for the CDR3: TGTGCCTGGAGTTCACGAGTTGAGCAGTTCTTC. It is translated as CAWSSRVEQFF. The rearrangement links TRBV30 to TRBJ2-1; D is undetermined. From germline, CDR1 is GTSNPN and CDR2 SVGIG (reference sequence). The CDR3 covers 11 residues. The V and J ends lost 2 bases and 9 bases respectively, with 8 bases between them. The full variable domain, in which reference TRBV30 and TRBJ2-1 provide the parts outside the CDR3, is SQTIHQWPATLVQPVGSPLSLECTVEGTSNPNLYWYRQAAGRGLQLLFYSVGIGQISSEVPQNLSASRPQDRQFILSSKKLLLSDSGFYLCAWSSRVEQFFGPGTRLTVL.

The rearrangement links TRBV5-1 to TRBJ2-1, with unresolved D. The CDR3 is 17 amino acids. V gave up 1 base and J gave up 6 bases, with 20 bases separating them. The germline V gene encodes CDR1 SGHRS and CDR2 YFSETQ. CDR3 amino acids: CASSLNSPRVSSNEQFF. CDR3 in DNA: TGCGCCAGCAGCTTGAATTCCCCCCGGGTCTCTAGCAATGAGCAGTTCTTC.

The rearrangement uses TRBV2 and TRBJ2-1; possible D gene TRBD2, 6 bases. Looked up from germline, CDR1 is SNHLY and CDR2 is FYNNEI. The CDR3 length is 14 residues. Trimming removed 7 bases at V and 2 bases at J, with 12 bases between. The CDR3 spells CASTGLTPYNEQFF. DNA of the CDR3: TGTGCCAGCACGGGACTCACGCCCTACAATGAGCAGTTCTTC. Together with reference TRBV2 and TRBJ2-1, the CDR3 gives the full variable domain: EPEVTQTPSHQVTQMGQEVILRCVPISNHLYFYWYRQILGQKVEFLVSFYNNEISEKSEIFDDQFSVERPDGSNFTLKIRSTKLEDSAMYFCASTGLTPYNEQFFGPGTRLTVL.

In this sample, this clone turned up a few times. The rearrangement links TRBV20-1 to TRBJ1-2; D is ambiguous. Per germline, CDR1 DFQATT and CDR2 SNEGSKA (reference sequence). CDR3 length equals 11 residues. Trimming removed 6 bases from V and 8 bases from J, with 13 bases in between. The CDR3 DNA sequence: TGCAGTGCCGTCGGTCGAGCCGGCTACACCTTC. Translation: CSAVGRAGYTF.

This clone has just a few counts. The chain is built from TRBV28 and TRBJ1-3; D possibly corresponds to TRBD1 (6 bases). The CDR3 runs to 16 residues. V was cut by 5 bases and J by 4 bases, with 18 bases left in between. Germline CDR1 MDHEN, CDR2 SYDVKM. Written as DNA, the CDR3 is TGTGCCAGCAGTCCTGACCCAGGGGCGGGCGGAAACACCATATATTTT. Its protein product is CASSPDPGAGGNTIYF.

The chain joins TRBV27 to TRBJ2-1; 11 nucleotides align to TRBD1. The CDR3 is 18 amino acids. Germline lookup yields CDR1 MNHEY and CDR2 SMNVEV (reference sequence). Trimming took 1 base from V and 0 from J; bases not matched to a gene: 5. The CDR3 sequence is CASSLWGQGVSSYNEQFF. CDR3 coding DNA: TGTGCCAGCAGTTTATGGGGACAGGGGGTTAGCTCCTACAATGAGCAGTTCTTC.

This clone has a handful of counts. The V and J genes are TRBV7-9 and TRBJ2-5, with 10 bases fitting TRBD2. The CDR3 length is 17 residues. V was pared by 2 bases and J by 5 bases, with 11 bases of the junction left unmatched. CDR1 and CDR2 from the germline V gene are SEHNR and FQNEAQ (reference sequence). This chain's CDR3 is CASSLSPAGGPMETQYF. The CDR3 DNA sequence: TGTGCCAGCAGCTTATCCCCAGCGGGAGGGCCGATGGAGACCCAGTACTTC.

This clone was detected only a few times. Germline and junction disagree at one end, which may indicate a read error. The V gene is TRBV2, the J gene TRBJ2-3; 10 nucleotides align to TRBD1. This CDR3 region has 10 residues. Germline V gene data show CDR1 as SNHLY and CDR2 as FYNNEI. The CDR3 DNA reads TGTGCCAGCAGTGTAACGGGACAGGGGTTT. Translated: CASSVTGQGF.

The chain employs TRBV7-3 and TRBJ2-1; D uncertain. V lost 2 bases and J 3 bases, leaving 5 bases between the germline ends. The germline gives CDR1 SGHTA, CDR2 FQGTGA. CDR3 length equals 13 residues. The CDR3 is CASSLADYNEQFF. The CDR3 DNA sequence: TGTGCCAGCAGCTTAGCAGACTACAATGAGCAGTTCTTC.

The chain employs TRBV25-1 and TRBJ2-4, with 7 bases lining up with TRBD2. CDR3 size: 14 residues. V was pared by 1 base and J by 4 bases, with 1 base of the junction left unmatched. Germline V lookup: CDR1 MGHDK, CDR2 SYGVNS. The CDR3 DNA is TGTGCCAGCAGTGAATCGGGGGGTAAAAACATTCAGTACTTC. It encodes CASSESGGKNIQYF.

This rearrangement joins TRBV5-1 to TRBJ2-1; tentatively, D is TRBD1 (6 bases). The CDR3 sequence is 15 residues long. V was pared by 0 bases and J by 7 bases, with 14 bases between. Germline CDR1 and CDR2: SGHRS and YFSETQ. In DNA, the CDR3 is TGCGCCAGCAGCTTGGCTGTAGGGGGTAAAAATGAGCAGTTCTTC. Protein: CASSLAVGGKNEQFF.

The sample holds a few counts of this clone. This chain joins TRBV25-1 and TRBJ1-1; TRBD1 might be the D (6 bases). Germline V gene lookup returns CDR1 MGHDK and CDR2 SYGVNS. This CDR3 region has 15 residues. The V gene lost 3 bases and the J gene lost 5 bases, with 16 bases spanning the gap. The CDR3 bases are TGTGCCAGCAGTGATTTGAGGGGGGGGGAGACTGAAGCTTTCTTT. Encoded protein: CASSDLRGGETEAFF.

The chain employs TRBV28 and TRBJ2-1, with TRBD2 matching over 7 bases. The CDR3 has 15 amino acids. Germline CDR1 is MDHEN and CDR2 is SYDVKM. The J segment lost 9 bases and the V segment lost 2 bases, leaving 10 bases of the junction unmatched. The CDR3 bases are TGTGCCAGCAGTTTAGCGGGAGTAAGTAGTCCTGAGCAGTTCTTC. Translation: CASSLAGVSSPEQFF.

The chain joins TRBV2 to TRBJ2-2, with D possibly TRBD1 on 6 matching bases. V shed 4 bases and J shed 5 bases, with 8 bases lying between them. The CDR3 length is 13 residues. Looked up from germline, CDR1 is SNHLY and CDR2 is FYNNEI. The CDR3 DNA follows: TGTGCCAGCAGTGTACAGGGTACCGGGGAGCTGTTTTTT. This translates into CASSVQGTGELFF.

The CDR3 DNA reads TGTGCCAGCAGGTCTGGACTAGCGGGATACAATGAGCAGTTCTTC. This encodes CASRSGLAGYNEQFF. V is TRBV6-5 and J is TRBJ2-1; the match to TRBD2 covers 12 bases. Trimming removed 6 bases from V and 4 bases from J; junction bases left unmatched: 4. Germline CDR1 MNHEY, CDR2 SVGAGI. The CDR3 contains 15 residues.

This clone is a singleton in its sample. The rearrangement uses TRBV5-1 and TRBJ2-7; 9 bases map to TRBD1. Germline-derived CDR1 and CDR2 are SGHRS and YFSETQ. V shed 4 bases, J shed 7 bases, and the junction held 12 bases outside the gene matches. The CDR3 has 15 amino acids. CDR3: CASSQGTGNQGEQYF. DNA of the CDR3: TGCGCCAGCAGCCAAGGGACAGGGAACCAAGGAGAGCAGTACTTC.

This clone was recorded a few times. The chain recombines TRBV30 with TRBJ2-7; 15 positions match TRBD2. The CDR3 has 16 residues. V lost 3 bases, J lost 5 bases, and 8 bases stayed unmatched. Per the germline V gene, CDR1 is GTSNPN and CDR2 is SVGIG (reference sequence). DNA of the CDR3: TGTGCCTGGAGCCCCGGACTAGCGGGAGGGCCGGACGAGCAGTACTTC. Translated: CAWSPGLAGGPDEQYF.

The CDR3 nucleotides are TGTGCCAGCAGTTACGGAAGGGGCGCAACCGGGGAGCTGTTTTTT. It is translated as CASSYGRGATGELFF. The chain has TRBV6-6 and TRBJ2-2, with D perhaps TRBD1 (5 bases). Per the germline V gene, CDR1 is MNHNY and CDR2 is SVGAGI (reference sequence). The CDR3 contains 15 residues. The germline V and J ends were trimmed by 2 bases and 5 bases, with 12 bases remaining between them.

This chain joins TRBV28 and TRBJ2-3; D might be TRBD1 (6 bases). CDR1 is MDHEN and CDR2 is SYDVKM in the germline V gene. The CDR3 consists of 14 residues. The germline V and J ends were trimmed by 6 bases and 4 bases, with 14 bases remaining between them. The CDR3 is CASSLSGGSDTQYF. CDR3 nucleotides: TGTGCCAGCAGCCTCTCTGGGGGCTCAGATACGCAGTATTTT.

The sample holds a few counts of this clone. The chain combines TRBV5-1 with TRBJ1-1, with 8 bases lining up with TRBD1. V lost 4 bases and J lost 0; bases outside the gene matches: 5. Germline V gives CDR1 SGHRS, CDR2 YFSETQ. This CDR3 region has 15 residues. The CDR3 spells CASSPGQAMNTEAFF. CDR3 DNA: TGCGCCAGCAGCCCGGGACAGGCGATGAACACTGAAGCTTTCTTT.

The J gene is TRBJ2-3, the V gene TRBV5-1; TRBD2 matches at 11 bases. The CDR3 loop spans 16 amino acids. The germline V gene encodes CDR1 SGHRS and CDR2 YFSETQ. After removal of 4 bases from V and 5 bases from J, the junction contained 9 bases not matched to a gene. CDR3: CASSRQALAGGDTQYF. CDR3 sequence (DNA): TGCGCCAGCAGCCGCCAAGCGCTAGCGGGAGGAGATACGCAGTATTTT.

This clone appeared a few times. V usage is TRBV4-3 and J usage is TRBJ2-5; D is perhaps TRBD2 (5 bases). This CDR3 is 14 amino acids long. Germline CDR1 reads LGHNA; CDR2 reads YSLEER. V lost 0 bases, J lost 4 bases, and 9 bases lay in between. The CDR3 coding sequence is TGCGCCAGCAGCCAAGATCCGGGAAGAGAGACCCAGTACTTC. This codes for CASSQDPGRETQYF.

The V gene is TRBV5-1, the J gene TRBJ2-2; the D is unclear. The germline V gene has CDR1 SGHRS and CDR2 YFSETQ. V lost 2 bases, J lost 6 bases, and 11 bases lay in between. This CDR3 is built from 14 residues. The DNA for the CDR3 is TGCGCCAGCAGCTTAGCACAGCCACCCGGGGAGCTGTTTTTT. As protein: CASSLAQPPGELFF. Filled out from reference TRBV5-1 and TRBJ2-2, the complete variable domain reads KAGVTQTPRYLIKTRGQQVTLSCSPISGHRSVSWYQQTPGQGLQFLFEYFSETQRNKGNFPGRFSGRQFSNSRSEMNVSTLELGDSALYLCASSLAQPPGELFFGEGSRLTVL.

Points on this clone: This sample also contains other DNA sequences that code for the same CDR3. The V and J genes are TRBV7-9 and TRBJ1-1; the D gene is possibly TRBD1 (5 bases). The germline CDR1 and CDR2 sequences are SEHNR and FQNEAQ (reference sequence). This CDR3 region has 13 residues. V was shortened by 1 base and J by 5 bases, with 8 bases between the two germline ends. CDR3 loop: CASSLGQGTEAFF. Here the CDR3 DNA reads TGTGCCAGCAGCTTAGGGCAGGGAACTGAAGCTTTCTTT.

This clone came up a few times. J is TRBJ2-3 and V is TRBV6-1; no firm D call. The V gene's germline CDR1 is MNHNS and CDR2 SASEGT. There are 15 residues in the CDR3. V was cut by 6 bases and J by 0 bases, with 13 bases left in between. The chain's CDR3 is CASSLEITSTDTQYF. The CDR3 nucleotides read TGTGCCAGCAGCCTCGAGATAACTAGCACAGATACGCAGTATTTT.